This TCR beta chain was sequenced in a study of cytomegalovirus exposure and HLA in healthy donors. Worth noting for this clone: Its antigen is unknown.

There are 15 residues in the CDR3. Per germline, CDR1 SGHNT and CDR2 YYREEE (reference sequence). Trimming at V came to 2 bases and at J to 8 bases, leaving 10 bases not matched to a gene. PCR involved 60 Vbeta and 13 Jbeta primers. Clones were sequenced by immunoSEQ multiplex PCR, and TCRdb holds only the in-frame ones, with some missing. Found here are tens of thousands of clones, roughly 80% of them singletons; the top ten hold roughly 3.4%. Study-level results: Associated with cytomegalovirus, according to the listing, were some 150 TCR beta chains.

The sequenced material came from PBMCs. The rearrangement joins TRBV5-4 to TRBJ1-2, with TRBD1 identical over 9 bases. This sequence was found in a man between 25 and 39 years old in good health and CMV-seropositive. The CDR3 protein is CASSLPGTGFRGYTF. The CDR3 DNA sequence: TGTGCCAGCAGCTTACCCGGGACAGGGTTTAGAGGCTACACCTTC.